The 20 T cell receptor beta chains given below trace back to one sample, sequenced in a study of siplizumab effects on memory and regulatory T cells. Data came from immunoSEQ multiplex PCR; TCRdb stores just in-frame clones and leaves some out. The data hold some 97,000 clones, with more than 85% observed a single time. Input material: CD4+ T cells sorted from blood. The origin of the receptors is a human donor in good health. Some clones in this sample may be carry-over from other donors' samples.

This clone has just a few counts. The chain combines TRBV5-5 with TRBJ1-5, with D hard to call. The CDR3 sequence is 13 residues long. V was shortened by 2 bases and J by 0 bases, with 3 bases between the two germline ends. Germline V CDR1 and CDR2: SGHKS, YYEKEE (reference sequence). The CDR3 DNA sequence: TGTGCCAGCAGCTTAGATAGCAATCAGCCCCAGCATTTT. It specifies CASSLDSNQPQHF.

This chain uses TRBV6-4 with TRBJ2-7; 7 positions agree with TRBD1. CDR1 is MRHNA, CDR2 SNTAGT, per germline. The CDR3 is 14 residues long. With 6 bases clipped from V and 0 bases from J, the junction kept 5 bases outside the gene matches. The CDR3 coding sequence is TGTGCCAGCAGCTTGACAGGGTTCTCCTACGAGCAGTACTTC. Encoded protein: CASSLTGFSYEQYF.

This clone has a handful of counts. The chain couples TRBV5-1 to TRBJ1-1, with D unresolved. The CDR3 sequence is 14 residues long. V was clipped by 0 bases and J by 0 bases, with 6 bases between them. Looked up from germline, CDR1 is SGHRS and CDR2 is YFSETQ. The CDR3 spells CASSLAEMNTEAFF. In DNA form, the CDR3 reads TGCGCCAGCAGCTTGGCAGAGATGAACACTGAAGCTTTCTTT.

The rearrangement links TRBV19 to TRBJ2-1; D unclear. Trimming left V 3 bases short and J 5 bases short, with 14 bases between. The CDR3 loop spans 15 amino acids. From germline, CDR1 is LNHDA and CDR2 SQIVND (reference sequence). CDR3 coding DNA: TGTGCCAGTAGTATGGCCCGACTCGAGAACAATGAGCAGTTCTTC. The encoded protein is CASSMARLENNEQFF.

This chain joins TRBV11-3 and TRBJ2-5; D tentatively reads TRBD1 or TRBD2 (5 bases each). V shed 3 bases and J shed 0 bases, with 8 bases lying between them. The germline V gene has CDR1 SGHNT and CDR2 YENEEA. The CDR3 runs to 14 residues. This CDR3 reads CASSLMGDQETQYF. In DNA, the CDR3 is TGTGCCAGCAGCTTGATGGGGGACCAAGAGACCCAGTACTTC.

The rearrangement joins TRBV7-6 to TRBJ2-2; D may match TRBD1 or TRBD2 (5 bases each). Trimming removed 4 bases at V and 4 bases at J, with 13 bases between. CDR3 size: 15 residues. Germline CDR1 and CDR2: SGHVS and FNYEAQ. The CDR3 reads CASSSGPRGTGELFF. CDR3 DNA: TGTGCCAGCAGCTCGGGACCGAGGGGCACCGGGGAGCTGTTTTTT.

The V gene is TRBV29-1, the J gene TRBJ2-1; 12 nucleotides line up with TRBD1. After removal of 7 bases from V and 7 bases from J, the junction contained 8 bases not matched to a gene. This CDR3 is built from 14 residues. Germline CDR1 SQVTM, CDR2 ANQGSEA. In DNA form, the CDR3 reads TGCAGCGCCGCCGGGACAGGGGGCTTGAATGAGCAGTTCTTC. Translating gives CSAAGTGGLNEQFF.

CDR3 bases: TGTGCCAGCAGCCAACCGGGACAGGGGATCGACGAGCAGTACTTC. It encodes CASSQPGQGIDEQYF. J is TRBJ2-7 and V is TRBV14, with 10 bases fitting TRBD1. Germline values: CDR1 SGHDN, CDR2 FVKESK. The CDR3 totals 15 residues. V lost 2 bases, J lost 5 bases, and 6 bases stayed unmatched.

The rearrangement uses TRBV7-9 and TRBJ2-1; a weak D match, TRBD1 (6 bases). The CDR3 is 15 residues long. V lost 5 bases and J lost 4, with 15 bases in between. Germline values: CDR1 SEHNR, CDR2 FQNEAQ (reference sequence). CDR3 DNA: TGTGCCAGCAGCCAGTCAGGGGCGAGTTACAATGAGCAGTTCTTC. Its protein is CASSQSGASYNEQFF.

The V and J genes are TRBV5-1 and TRBJ1-4; a possible D gene is TRBD1 (5 bases). Deletions cut 2 bases from V and 7 bases from J, with 12 bases between. CDR3 length: 14 residues. Per germline, CDR1 SGHRS and CDR2 YFSETQ. The CDR3 region is CASSFVGQVEKLFF. DNA for the CDR3: TGCGCCAGCAGCTTTGTGGGGCAGGTTGAAAAACTGTTTTTT.

V is TRBV19 and J is TRBJ1-4; D uncertain. Germline CDR1 reads LNHDA; CDR2 reads SQIVND (reference sequence). The CDR3 has 15 residues. Trimming took 7 bases from V and 5 from J, leaving 17 bases between them. CDR3 amino acids: CASISTAVPNEKLFF. The CDR3 DNA is TGTGCCAGTATCTCCACGGCCGTACCAAATGAAAAACTGTTTTTT.

About this clone: At one end the junction does not follow the germline gene, possibly because of a read error. The chain joins TRBV7-7 to TRBJ2-5, with 10 bases matching TRBD2. The CDR3 totals 15 residues. Germline CDR1 is SSHAT and CDR2 is FNYEAQ (reference sequence). CDR3 DNA sequence: TGTGCTAGCAGCTTGGGACTAGCGACCGAAGAGACCCAGTACTTC. Amino acid sequence: CASSLGLATEETQYF.

V and J are TRBV28 and TRBJ2-7, with TRBD1 identical over 8 bases. The CDR3 spans 14 residues. From germline, CDR1 is MDHEN and CDR2 SYDVKM. The junction had 5 bases not matched to a gene; V was cut back by 5 bases and J by 2 bases. This CDR3 is CASSTGTGAYEQYF. The CDR3 nucleotides read TGTGCCAGCAGTACCGGGACAGGTGCCTACGAGCAGTACTTC. Full variable domain (remainder filled in from reference TRBV28 and TRBJ2-7): DVKVTQSSRYLVKRTGEKVFLECVQDMDHENMFWYRQDPGLGLRLIYFSYDVKMKEKGDIPEGYSVSREKKERFSLILESASTNQTSMYLCASSTGTGAYEQYFGPGTRLTVT.

This clone came up a few times. This chain connects TRBV13 to TRBJ2-7; possibly TRBD2 for D (6 bases). Germline lookup yields CDR1 PRHDT and CDR2 FYEKMQ (reference sequence). The V end lost 4 bases, the J end lost 0 bases, and 13 bases lay between the germline ends. This CDR3 region has 15 residues. DNA of the CDR3: TGTGCCAGCAGCTACCGGGACGGGAGCTCCTACGAGCAGTACTTC. This encodes CASSYRDGSSYEQYF.

The chain carries TRBV6-5 and TRBJ1-2; TRBD1 matches 7 bases. CDR3 length: 15 residues. Germline V gene sequence: CDR1 MNHEY, CDR2 SVGAGI. Trimming at V came to 7 bases and at J to 6 bases, leaving 14 bases not matched to a gene. The CDR3 nucleotides are TGTGCCAGCACCTCGGGTAGGGGGCGGTACCATGGCTACACCTTC. Translation gives CASTSGRGRYHGYTF.

CDR3 nucleotides: TGTGCCACCAGCAGCCGGGACAGGGGGACGTACGAGCAGTACTTC. Translated: CATSSRDRGTYEQYF. This chain links TRBV15 with TRBJ2-7; 11 bases agree with TRBD1. Germline lookup yields CDR1 LNHNV and CDR2 YYDKDF (reference sequence). This CDR3 is 15 amino acids long. V gave up 3 bases and J gave up 4 bases; unmatched junction bases: 5.

J is TRBJ2-7 and V is TRBV28; D tentatively fits TRBD1 or TRBD2 (5 bases each). The length of the CDR3 is 14 residues. The germline V and J ends were trimmed by 4 bases and 5 bases, with 15 bases remaining between them. The germline CDR1 and CDR2 sequences are MDHEN and SYDVKM. The CDR3 DNA is TGTGCCAGCAGTTCCATGCTGGGGGTCCACGAGCAGTACTTC. It codes for CASSSMLGVHEQYF.

Regarding this clone: At one end the junction does not follow the germline gene, possibly because of a read error. The chain uses TRBV7-7 and TRBJ2-1, with unresolved D. Germline V CDR1 and CDR2: SSHAT, FNYEAQ (reference sequence). The CDR3 has 13 amino acids. DNA of the CDR3: TGTGCTAGCAGCCCCATAAGAGGTAATGAGCAGTTCTTC. Amino acids: CASSPIRGNEQFF. The full variable domain, with the rest looked up from reference TRBV7-7 and TRBJ2-1, is GAGVSQSPRYKVTKRGQDVTLRCDPISSHATLYWYQQALGQGPEFLTYFNYEAQPDKSGLPSDRFSAERPEGSISTLTIQRTEQRDSAMYRCASSPIRGNEQFFGPGTRLTVL.

The chain links TRBV10-3 to TRBJ2-5; TRBD2 matches 7 bases. J lost 4 bases, V lost 0 bases, and 8 bases had no gene match. The CDR3 has 16 amino acids. Germline assignment: CDR1 ENHRY and CDR2 SYGVKD. CDR3 bases: TGTGCCATCAGTGAGTCGAGCGGGGAGTGGTCAGAGACCCAGTACTTC. Amino acids: CAISESSGEWSETQYF.

The chain links TRBV6-6 to TRBJ2-3; 8 bases fit TRBD1. From germline, CDR1 is MNHNY and CDR2 SVGAGI (reference sequence). CDR3 length: 15 residues. V dropped 2 bases and J dropped 2; count of bases not matched to a gene: 3. The CDR3 DNA sequence: TGTGCCAGCAGTTACGAGACAGGGGCCACAGATACGCAGTATTTT. Translation gives CASSYETGATDTQYF.